The T cell receptor (beta chain) under discussion was sequenced for a study of T cells in Graves' hyperthyroidism and ophthalmopathy. This sample holds PBMCs from less than 13 ml fresh peripheral blood. This clonotype was recorded many times. V was trimmed by 0 bases and J by 6 bases, leaving 12 bases between them. There are 13 residues in the CDR3. Germline assignment: CDR1 SQVTM and CDR2 ANQGSEA. It was RNA transcripts that yielded the amplified TCR beta CDR3 regions. Carried out on the TCR CDR3, a first-round RT-PCR used the HTBI primer set. TCRdb re-called the multiplex PCR reads through MiXCR, storing one row per CDR3 protein. The repertoire includes approximately 420,000 distinct CDR3 sequences, under 15% of them detected once, and approximately 29% sits in the top ten.

The sequencing input was blood. The TCR comes from a woman aged 25 to 45 with Graves' hyperthyroidism. This chain connects TRBV29-1 to TRBJ2-7; perhaps TRBD1 as D (5 bases). This chain's CDR3 is CSVEDSTAAEQYF. The DNA of the CDR3 is TGCAGCGTTGAAGATTCGACAGCAGCCGAGCAGTACTTC.